This T cell receptor (beta chain) came from a study of T cell responses to AZD1222 COVID-19 vaccine (TCRdb year 2021). In terms of the full investigation: A total of just over 230 trial participants underwent TCR sequencing, of whom 207 received two doses of AZD1222 and some 25 received two doses of the MenACWY control vaccine. Trial participants were enrolled by age into 18-55, 56-69 and 70-plus year subgroups, with roughly 160, 29 and 62 TCR-sequenced participants respectively.

Read against the paper, the sample's time point label means: about 28 days (+/-7) after the second vaccine dose. The sample's treatment or condition, from its label and the paper: meningococcal conjugate vaccine given as trial control. Vaccinee samples came from UK trials COV001 and COV002, including a single-blind randomized controlled phase 2/3 trial of AZD1222 (ChAdOx1 nCoV-19) in healthy adults. For TCRbeta chain sequencing, PBMC samples from trial participants were taken at day 0 and at day 28 after the second dose. The CDR3 regions of human TCRbeta chains were analyzed by immunosequencing. In the original analysis: Repertoire TCRs were matched against a reference library of SARS-CoV-2-specific TCRs generated with the MIRA antigen-specificity platform. Breadth meant the fraction of unique TCRs that were SARS-CoV-2-associated, whereas depth meant the fraction of total T cells that were SARS-CoV-2-associated. Using the MIRA data, each spike-specific TCR was mapped to the spike region that the TCR reacts to and placed in a CD4 or CD8 class. Log10-transformed breadth and depth values were compared by one-way ANOVA with Sidak's multiple comparisons tests. TCRdb carries this immuneACCESS record with in-frame sequences only. Its versions omit some clonotypes, under half of them owing to an unresolved V gene in the studies checked, with the rest unexplained. Clone size and V and J calls were adopted from that table, with D and trimming inferred from the DNA. A total of roughly 40,000 clones appear in this sample, about 88% of them only once. The ten largest clonotypes hold approximately 26% of the sample.

V is pared back by 8 bases and J by 0 bases, with 4 bases lying between the germline termini. Taken from the germline V gene, the CDR1 and CDR2 loops are SQVTM and ANQGSEA. From its cysteine to its phenylalanine, the CDR3 spans 10 amino acids. Left in the record is the CDR3 DNA by itself, 30 bases read in frame from the first base. Concerning this clone: There is no known antigen for this receptor. No per-base quality is available; no much larger clone lies one base away.

Paper-wide results and their limitations: The whole spike protein was spanned by vaccine-associated CD4 TCRs, and dominant responses were seen in regions 160-218 and 743-854. Nearly half of unique spike-specific TCRs reportedly recognized epitopes outside regions mutated in the B.1.351 and B.1.1.7 variants. Conclusions about previously exposed vaccinees were limited because only six AZD1222 recipients were SARS-CoV-2 seropositive at baseline. In the small 56-69-year group, the increase in depth fell short of significance, most likely because of low power. Participants were mostly white British, with more females than males. The authors suggested clonal diversity may have been underestimated. Because no day 14 peak-response samples were available, repertoires were characterized only after the peak T cell response. After two AZD1222 doses, both the breadth and the depth of spike-specific TCRs were significantly higher than at day 0 and than in MenACWY recipients.

Sequences were derived from peripheral blood, sampled 28 days after the second dose of the MenACWY control vaccine. The TCR sequence derives from an adult who received the MenACWY meningococcal vaccine as a control. The sequence is built from TRBV29-1 and TRBJ1-1; no D segment can be confidently identified. The CDR3 protein: CSFMNTEAFF. The nucleotides are TGCAGCTTTATGAACACTGAAGCTTTCTTT.